This T cell receptor beta chain was sequenced for a study of molecular identifiers for immune sequencing clone quantification. Concerning this clonotype itself: Its antigen is not known.

General study points: Effector cells kept over 99% of their molecules in clones above 20 RNA copies, while naive cells kept under 1% there.

Each CDR3 protein is one row after TCRdb ran MiXCR on the PCR reads. Found here are 10,000 or so distinct CDR3 sequences, 15% to 20% of them singletons; the top ten hold around 1.8%. Naive CD8 T cells were sorted as CD8+CD4-CCR7+CD45RA+. V was clipped by 6 bases and J by 0 bases, with 15 bases between them. The CDR3 is made up of 15 amino acids. Germline V lookup: CDR1 MDHEN, CDR2 SYDVKM. The clonotype originates from a human donor in good health. Some libraries in this study had Jurkat cell RNA spiked in. The rearrangement joins TRBV28 to TRBJ2-7, with D unclear. Sequenced: naive CD8+ T cells from blood, with Jurkat cell RNA spiked in. Subset defined: FACS-sorted CD8+CD4-CCR7+CD45RA+ naive T cells. The CDR3 reads CASSPWTASSYEQYF. The DNA for the CDR3 is TGTGCCAGCAGCCCCTGGACGGCGAGCTCCTACGAGCAGTACTTC.